The entry that follows covers one T cell receptor (beta chain) sequence. The germline V gene has CDR1 SNHLY and CDR2 FYNNEI. This CDR3 contains 14 residues. The V gene lost 6 bases and the J gene lost 6 bases, with 16 bases spanning the gap. The data were obtained in a study of CD8+CD57+ T cells in acquired aplastic anemia. TCR beta VDJ and CDR3 profiling used genomic DNA as template. TCRdb fed the reads into MiXCR, producing one record per CDR3 protein. The sample includes about 98,000 distinct CDR3 sequences, around 68% of them seen just once. All sequencing subjects had displayed CD8+CD57+ cell expansion on flow cytometry.

The specimen was sorted CD4+, CD8+, or CD8+CD57+ T cells (not recorded which) from PBMCs. The TCR was taken from a human donor with aplastic anemia. The chain recombines TRBV2 with TRBJ2-3; weak D call: TRBD1 (5 bases). CDR3 sequence: CASSRTLTLDTQYF. The CDR3 coding sequence is TGTGCCAGCAGCCGGACACTAACACTCGATACGCAGTATTTT.